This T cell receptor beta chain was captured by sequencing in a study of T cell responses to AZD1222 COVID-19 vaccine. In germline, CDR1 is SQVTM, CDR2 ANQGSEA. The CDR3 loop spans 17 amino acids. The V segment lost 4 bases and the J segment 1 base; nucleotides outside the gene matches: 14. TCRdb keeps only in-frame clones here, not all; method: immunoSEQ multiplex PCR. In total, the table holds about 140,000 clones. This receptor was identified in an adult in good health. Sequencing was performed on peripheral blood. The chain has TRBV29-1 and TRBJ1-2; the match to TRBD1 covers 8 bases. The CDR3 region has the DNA TGCAGCGTTGTGGGTCGTCAGGGGGCTCCGAATAACTATGGCTACACCTTC. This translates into CSVVGRQGAPNNYGYTF.